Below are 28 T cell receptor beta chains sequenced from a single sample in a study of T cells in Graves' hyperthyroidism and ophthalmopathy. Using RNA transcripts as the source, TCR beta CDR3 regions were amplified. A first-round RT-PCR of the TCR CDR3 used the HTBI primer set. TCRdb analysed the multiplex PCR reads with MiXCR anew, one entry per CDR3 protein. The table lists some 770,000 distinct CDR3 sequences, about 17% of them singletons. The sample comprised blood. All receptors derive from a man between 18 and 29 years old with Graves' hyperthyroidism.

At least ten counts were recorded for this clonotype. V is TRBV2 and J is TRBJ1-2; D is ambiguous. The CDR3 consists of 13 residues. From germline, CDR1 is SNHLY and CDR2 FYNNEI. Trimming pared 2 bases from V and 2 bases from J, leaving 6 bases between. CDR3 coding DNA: TGTGCCAGCAGTGAATACATAAACTATGGCTACACCTTC. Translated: CASSEYINYGYTF. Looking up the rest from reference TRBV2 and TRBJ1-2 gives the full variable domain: EPEVTQTPSHQVTQMGQEVILRCVPISNHLYFYWYRQILGQKVEFLVSFYNNEISEKSEIFDDQFSVERPDGSNFTLKIRSTKLEDSAMYFCASSEYINYGYTFGSGTRLTVV.

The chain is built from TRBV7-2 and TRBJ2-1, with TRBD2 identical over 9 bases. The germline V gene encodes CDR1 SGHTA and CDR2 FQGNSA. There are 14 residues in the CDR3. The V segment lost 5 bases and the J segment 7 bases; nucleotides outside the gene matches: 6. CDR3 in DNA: TGTGCCAGCAGCCCCTGGCGGGGGGGGAATGAGCAGTTCTTC. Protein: CASSPWRGGNEQFF.

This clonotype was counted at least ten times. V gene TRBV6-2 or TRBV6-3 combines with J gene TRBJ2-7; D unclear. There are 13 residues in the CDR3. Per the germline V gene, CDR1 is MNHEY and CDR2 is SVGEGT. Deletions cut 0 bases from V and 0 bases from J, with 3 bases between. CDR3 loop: CASSYSVSYEQYF. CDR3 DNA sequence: TGTGCCAGCAGTTACTCTGTCTCCTACGAGCAGTACTTC.

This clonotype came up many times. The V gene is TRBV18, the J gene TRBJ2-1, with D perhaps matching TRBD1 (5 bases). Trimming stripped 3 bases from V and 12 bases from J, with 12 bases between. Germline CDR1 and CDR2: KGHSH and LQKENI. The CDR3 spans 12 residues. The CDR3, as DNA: TGTGCCAGCTCACCTCAGGGATTAGGGCAGTTCTTC. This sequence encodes CASSPQGLGQFF.

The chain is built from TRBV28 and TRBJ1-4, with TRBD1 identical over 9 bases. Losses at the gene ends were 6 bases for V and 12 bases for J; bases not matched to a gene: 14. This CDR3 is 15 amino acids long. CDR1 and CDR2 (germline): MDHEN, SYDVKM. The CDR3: CASSPGTGRYEQLFF. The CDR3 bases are TGTGCCAGCAGCCCCGGGACAGGGAGATATGAGCAACTGTTTTTT.

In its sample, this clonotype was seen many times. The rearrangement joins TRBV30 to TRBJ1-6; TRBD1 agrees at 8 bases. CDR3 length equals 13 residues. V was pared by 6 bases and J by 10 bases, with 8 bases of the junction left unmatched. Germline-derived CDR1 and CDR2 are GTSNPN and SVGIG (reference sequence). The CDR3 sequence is CACQQGGESPLHF. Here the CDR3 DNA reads TGTGCCTGTCAACAGGGGGGAGAATCACCCCTCCACTTT.

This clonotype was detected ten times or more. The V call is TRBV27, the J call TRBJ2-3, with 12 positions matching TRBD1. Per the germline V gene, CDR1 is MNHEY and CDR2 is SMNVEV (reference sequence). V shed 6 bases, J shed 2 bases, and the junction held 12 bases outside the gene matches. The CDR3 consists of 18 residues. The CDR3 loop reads CASSLAGQGARNTDTQYF. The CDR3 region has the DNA TGTGCCAGCAGCTTGGCGGGACAGGGGGCACGAAACACAGATACGCAGTATTTT.

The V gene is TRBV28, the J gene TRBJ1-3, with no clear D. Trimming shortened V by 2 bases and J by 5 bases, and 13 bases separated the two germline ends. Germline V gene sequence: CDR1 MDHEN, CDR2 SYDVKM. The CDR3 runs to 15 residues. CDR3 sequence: CASSLNLGGRNTIYF. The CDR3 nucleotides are TGTGCCAGCAGTTTAAATCTTGGAGGAAGAAACACCATATATTTT.

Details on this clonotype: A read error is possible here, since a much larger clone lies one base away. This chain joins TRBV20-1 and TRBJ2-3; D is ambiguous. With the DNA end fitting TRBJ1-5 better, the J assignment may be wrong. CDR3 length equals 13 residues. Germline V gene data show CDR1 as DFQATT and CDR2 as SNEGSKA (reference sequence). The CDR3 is CSARESTGDTQHF. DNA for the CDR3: TGCAGTGCTAGAGAATCCACCGGAGATACGCAGCATTTT.

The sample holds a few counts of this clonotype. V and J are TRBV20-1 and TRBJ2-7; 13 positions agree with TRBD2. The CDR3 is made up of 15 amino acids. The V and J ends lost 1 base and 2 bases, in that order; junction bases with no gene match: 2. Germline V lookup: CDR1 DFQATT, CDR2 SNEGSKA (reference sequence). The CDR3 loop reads CSARGTSGGTYEQYF. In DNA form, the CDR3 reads TGCAGTGCTAGAGGGACTAGCGGGGGTACCTACGAGCAGTACTTC.

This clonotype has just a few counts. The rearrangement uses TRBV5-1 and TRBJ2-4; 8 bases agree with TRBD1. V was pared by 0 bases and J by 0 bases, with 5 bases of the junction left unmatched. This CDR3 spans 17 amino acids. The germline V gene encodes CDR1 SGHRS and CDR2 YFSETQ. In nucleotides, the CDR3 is TGCGCCAGCAGCTTGGGCCGGGACAGGCTAGCCAAAAACATTCAGTACTTC. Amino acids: CASSLGRDRLAKNIQYF.

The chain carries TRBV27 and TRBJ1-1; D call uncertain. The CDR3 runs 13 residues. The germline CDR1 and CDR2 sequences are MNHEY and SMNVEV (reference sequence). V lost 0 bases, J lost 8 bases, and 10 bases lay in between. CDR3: CASSLSGRSEAFF. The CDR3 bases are TGTGCCAGCAGTTTATCAGGTCGTAGCGAAGCTTTCTTT.

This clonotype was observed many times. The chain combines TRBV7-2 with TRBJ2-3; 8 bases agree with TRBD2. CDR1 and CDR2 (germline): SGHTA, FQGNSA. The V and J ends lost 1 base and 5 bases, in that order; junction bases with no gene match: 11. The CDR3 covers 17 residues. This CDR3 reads CASSLVVAGGGRDTQYF. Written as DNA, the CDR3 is TGTGCCAGCAGCTTAGTTGTCGCGGGAGGCGGGCGAGATACGCAGTATTTT. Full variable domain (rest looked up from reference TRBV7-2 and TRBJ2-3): GAGVSQSPSNKVTEKGKDVELRCDPISGHTALYWYRQSLGQGLEFLIYFQGNSAPDKSGLPSDRFSAERTGGSVSTLTIQRTQQEDSAVYLCASSLVVAGGGRDTQYFGPGTRLTVL.

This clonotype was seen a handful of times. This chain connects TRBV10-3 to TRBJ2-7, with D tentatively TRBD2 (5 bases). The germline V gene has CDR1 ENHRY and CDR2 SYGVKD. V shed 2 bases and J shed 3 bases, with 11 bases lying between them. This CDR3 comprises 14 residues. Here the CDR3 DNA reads TGTGCCATCAGTGAGGGACTCCCAAACTACGAGCAGTACTTC. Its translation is CAISEGLPNYEQYF.

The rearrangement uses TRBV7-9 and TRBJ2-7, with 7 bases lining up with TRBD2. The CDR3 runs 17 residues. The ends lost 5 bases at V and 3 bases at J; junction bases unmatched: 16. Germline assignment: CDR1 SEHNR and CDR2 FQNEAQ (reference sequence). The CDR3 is CASSPGGLTGGLYEQYF. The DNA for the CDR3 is TGTGCCAGCAGCCCCGGGGGGTTAACGGGAGGACTCTACGAGCAGTACTTC. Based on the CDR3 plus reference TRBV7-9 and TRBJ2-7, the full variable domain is DTGVSQNPRHKITKRGQNVTFRCDPISEHNRLYWYRQTLGQGPEFLTYFQNEAQLEKSRLLSDRFSAERPKGSFSTLEIQRTEQGDSAMYLCASSPGGLTGGLYEQYFGPGTRLTVT.

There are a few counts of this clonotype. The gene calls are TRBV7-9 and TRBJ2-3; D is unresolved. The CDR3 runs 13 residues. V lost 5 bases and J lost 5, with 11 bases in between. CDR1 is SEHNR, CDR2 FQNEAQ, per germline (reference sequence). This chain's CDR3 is CASSHIPEDTQYF. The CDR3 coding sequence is TGTGCCAGCAGCCACATACCTGAAGATACGCAGTATTTT. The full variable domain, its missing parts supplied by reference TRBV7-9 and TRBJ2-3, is DTGVSQNPRHKITKRGQNVTFRCDPISEHNRLYWYRQTLGQGPEFLTYFQNEAQLEKSRLLSDRFSAERPKGSFSTLEIQRTEQGDSAMYLCASSHIPEDTQYFGPGTRLTVL.

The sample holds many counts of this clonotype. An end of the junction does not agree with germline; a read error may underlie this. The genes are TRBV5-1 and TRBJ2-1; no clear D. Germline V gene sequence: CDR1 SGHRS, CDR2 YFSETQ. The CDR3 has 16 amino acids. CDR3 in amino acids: CASSLEGRSSYNEQFF. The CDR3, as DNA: TGTGCCAGCAGTTTAGAAGGGCGGAGCTCCTACAATGAGCAGTTCTTC.

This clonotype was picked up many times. DNA of the CDR3: TGTGCCAGCTCACTTAGCGGGAGCAGCGGATTCGAGCAGTTCTTC. It codes for CASSLSGSSGFEQFF. The rearrangement joins TRBV18 to TRBJ2-1, with 9 bases that match TRBD2. Germline V CDR1 and CDR2: KGHSH, LQKENI. This CDR3 is built from 15 residues. V shed 4 bases and J 10 bases; nucleotides not matched to a gene: 11.

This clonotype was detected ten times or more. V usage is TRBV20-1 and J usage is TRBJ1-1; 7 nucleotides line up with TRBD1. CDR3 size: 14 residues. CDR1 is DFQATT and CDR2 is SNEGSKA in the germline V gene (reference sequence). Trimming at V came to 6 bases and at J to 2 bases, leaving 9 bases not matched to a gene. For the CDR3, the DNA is TGCAGTGCAAAAACAGGGGCATCTAACACTGAAGCTTTCTTT. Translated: CSAKTGASNTEAFF.

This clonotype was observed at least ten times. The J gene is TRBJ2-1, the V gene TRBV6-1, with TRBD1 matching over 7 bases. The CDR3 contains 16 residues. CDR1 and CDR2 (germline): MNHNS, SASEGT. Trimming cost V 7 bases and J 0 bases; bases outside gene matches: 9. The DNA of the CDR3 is TGTGCCAGCAAGCAGCAGGGGGTGATCTCCTACAATGAGCAGTTCTTC. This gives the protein CASKQQGVISYNEQFF.

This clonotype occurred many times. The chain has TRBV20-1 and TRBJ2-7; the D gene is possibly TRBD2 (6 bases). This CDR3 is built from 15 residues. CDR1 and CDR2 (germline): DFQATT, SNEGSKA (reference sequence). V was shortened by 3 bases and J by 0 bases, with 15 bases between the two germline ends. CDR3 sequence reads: CSASEEGLPSYEQYF. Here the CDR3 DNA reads TGCAGTGCTAGTGAGGAGGGACTTCCCTCCTACGAGCAGTACTTC.

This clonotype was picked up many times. The DNA of the CDR3 is TGTGCCTGGATGTGGGGAAAGAACACTGAAGCTTTCTTT. The encoded protein is CAWMWGKNTEAFF. This sequence joins TRBV30 and TRBJ1-1; D is ambiguous. V dropped 4 bases and J dropped 1 base, with 10 bases sitting between them. CDR3 length: 13 amino acids. Germline assignment: CDR1 GTSNPN and CDR2 SVGIG (reference sequence).

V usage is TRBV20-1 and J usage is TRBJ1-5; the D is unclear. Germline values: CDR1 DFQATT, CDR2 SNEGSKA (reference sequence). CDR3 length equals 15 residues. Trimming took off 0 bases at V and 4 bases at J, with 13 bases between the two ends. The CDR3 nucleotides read TGCAGTGCTAGAGATCGGATACGGCCGAATCAGCCCCAGCATTTT. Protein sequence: CSARDRIRPNQPQHF.

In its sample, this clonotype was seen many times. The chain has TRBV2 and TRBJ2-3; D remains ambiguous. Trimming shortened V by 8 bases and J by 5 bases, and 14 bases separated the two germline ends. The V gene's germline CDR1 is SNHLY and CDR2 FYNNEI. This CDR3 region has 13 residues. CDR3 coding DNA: TGTGCCAGCTCATCGCTGCCCGGAGATACGCAGTATTTT. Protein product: CASSSLPGDTQYF.

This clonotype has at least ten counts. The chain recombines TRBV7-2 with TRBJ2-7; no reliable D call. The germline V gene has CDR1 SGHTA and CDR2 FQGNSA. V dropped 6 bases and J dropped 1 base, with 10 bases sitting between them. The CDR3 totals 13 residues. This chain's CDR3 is CASRLGPSYEQYF. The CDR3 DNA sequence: TGTGCCAGCAGACTCGGGCCTTCCTACGAGCAGTACTTC. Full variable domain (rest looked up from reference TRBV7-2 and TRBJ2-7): GAGVSQSPSNKVTEKGKDVELRCDPISGHTALYWYRQSLGQGLEFLIYFQGNSAPDKSGLPSDRFSAERTGGSVSTLTIQRTQQEDSAVYLCASRLGPSYEQYFGPGTRLTVT.

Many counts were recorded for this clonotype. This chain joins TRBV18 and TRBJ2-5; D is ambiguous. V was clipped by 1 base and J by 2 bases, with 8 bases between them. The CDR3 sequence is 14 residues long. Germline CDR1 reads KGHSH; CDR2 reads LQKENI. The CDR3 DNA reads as TGTGCCAGCTCACCACTTAGTAAGCAAGAGACCCAGTACTTC. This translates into CASSPLSKQETQYF.

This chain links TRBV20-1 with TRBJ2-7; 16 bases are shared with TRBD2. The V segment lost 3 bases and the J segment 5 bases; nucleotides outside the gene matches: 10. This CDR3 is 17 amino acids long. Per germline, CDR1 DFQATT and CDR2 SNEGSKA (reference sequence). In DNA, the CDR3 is TGCAGTGCTAGCCCGGGACTAGCGGGAGGGTGGTCCAACGAGCAGTACTTC. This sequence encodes CSASPGLAGGWSNEQYF.

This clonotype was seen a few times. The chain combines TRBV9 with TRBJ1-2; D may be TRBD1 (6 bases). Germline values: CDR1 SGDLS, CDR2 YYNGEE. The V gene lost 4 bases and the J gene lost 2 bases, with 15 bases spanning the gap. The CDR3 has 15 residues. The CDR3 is CASSPAGTTNYGYTF. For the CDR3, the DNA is TGTGCCAGCAGCCCCGCCGGGACAACGAACTATGGCTACACCTTC.